This note documents a single T cell receptor beta chain sequence. The sample comes from a study of T cell changes during pregnancy in multiple sclerosis. The V and J ends lost 3 bases and 7 bases, in that order; junction bases with no gene match: 1. This CDR3 contains 15 residues. The germline gives CDR1 KGHSH, CDR2 LQKENI. Clones were read by immunoSEQ multiplex PCR, and TCRdb kept only the in-frame ones, dropping some. The profile shows some 77,000 clones, under 95% of them singletons. Here the sequenced sample was peripheral blood, taken after pregnancy. This TCR was recovered from a female donor in good health, enrolled as a control in a pregnancy study. This chain uses TRBV18 with TRBJ2-1, with 15 bases fitting TRBD2. The CDR3 DNA reads TGTGCCAGCTCACCCGGGACTAGCGGGAGGAATGAGCAGTTCTTC. The encoded protein is CASSPGTSGRNEQFF.